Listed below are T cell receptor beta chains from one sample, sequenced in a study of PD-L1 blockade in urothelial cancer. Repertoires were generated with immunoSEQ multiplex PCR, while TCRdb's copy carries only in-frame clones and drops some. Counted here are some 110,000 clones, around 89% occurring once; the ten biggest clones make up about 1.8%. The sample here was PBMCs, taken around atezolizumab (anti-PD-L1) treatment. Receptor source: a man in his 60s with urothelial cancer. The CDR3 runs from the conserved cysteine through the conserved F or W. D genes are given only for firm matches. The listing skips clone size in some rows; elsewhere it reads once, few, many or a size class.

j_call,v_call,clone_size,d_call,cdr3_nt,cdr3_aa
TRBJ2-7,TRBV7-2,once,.,TGTGCCAGCAGCAAGACCGGGACATCTTCCTACGAGCAGTACTTC,CASSKTGTSSYEQYF
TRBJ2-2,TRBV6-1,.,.,TGTGCCAGCAGGGCCCCGCGGGTAGCCGGGGAGCTGTTTTTT,CASRAPRVAGELFF
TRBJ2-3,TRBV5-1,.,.,TGCGCCAGCAGCTTCCAGGGCACAGATACGCAGTATTTT,CASSFQGTDTQYF
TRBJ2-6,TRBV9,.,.,TGTGCCAGCAGCGTAGACACTGGGGGCGTTTTCTCTGGGGCCAACGTCCTGACTTTC,CASSVDTGGVFSGANVLTF
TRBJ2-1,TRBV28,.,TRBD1,TGTGCCAGCAGTCCACCGGGACAGGGCTATGAGCAGTTCTTC,CASSPPGQGYEQFF
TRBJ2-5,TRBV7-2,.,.,TGTGCCAGCAGCCTCCCCGGGTGGATTGAGACCCAGTACTTC,CASSLPGWIETQYF
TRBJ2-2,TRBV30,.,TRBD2,TGTGCCTGGAGTTTCGGGACTAGCGGAGCCGGGGAGCTGTTTTTT,CAWSFGTSGAGELFF
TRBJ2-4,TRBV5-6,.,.,TGTGCCAGCAGCTGGGGGGGGCTCCTAGCCAAAAACATTCAGTACTTC,CASSWGGLLAKNIQYF
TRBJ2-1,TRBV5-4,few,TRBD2,TGTGCCAGCAGACTAGCGGGAGGGCCCTATAGTGAGCAGTTCTTC,CASRLAGGPYSEQFF
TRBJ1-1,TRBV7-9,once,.,TGTGCCAGCAGTTTTTACACGAACACTGAAGCTTTCTTT,CASSFYTNTEAFF
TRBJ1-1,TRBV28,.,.,TGTGCCAGCAGTTTATTAACGGACAGAGAAGCTTTCTTT,CASSLLTDREAFF
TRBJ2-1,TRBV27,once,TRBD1,TGTGCCAGCAGTTACGGGACAGGGGACTACAATGAGCAGTTCTTC,CASSYGTGDYNEQFF
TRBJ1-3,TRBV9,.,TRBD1,TGTGCCAGCAGCGCGAACAAAGAGGACAGGGTAGGAGGAAACACCATATATTTT,CASSANKEDRVGGNTIYF
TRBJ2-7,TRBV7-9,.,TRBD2,TGTGCCAGCAGAAGGACTAGCGGGACCCACGAGCAGTACTTC,CASRRTSGTHEQYF
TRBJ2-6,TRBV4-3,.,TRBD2,TGCGCCAGCAGCCGTCGGAGAGTGGCGGGGGTACACCGCGGGGGGGCCAACGTCCTGACTTTC,CASSRRRVAGVHRGGANVLTF
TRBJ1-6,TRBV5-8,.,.,TGTGCCAGCAGCTTAAGGACAGCCTCCGCCCTCCACTTT,CASSLRTASALHF
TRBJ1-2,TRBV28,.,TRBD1,TGTGCCAGCAGCAGAATAGGGACAGAACTCTATGGCTACACCTTC,CASSRIGTELYGYTF
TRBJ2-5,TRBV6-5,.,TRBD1,TGTGCCAGCACCGACCCGGACAGGGGACAAGAGACCCAGTACTTC,CASTDPDRGQETQYF
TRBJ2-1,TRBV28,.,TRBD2,TGTGCCAGCAGTCCTAGCGGGAGGGGCAATGAGCAGTTCTTC,CASSPSGRGNEQFF
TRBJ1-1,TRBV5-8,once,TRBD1,TGTGCCAGCAGCTTGGGGGACAGGCCCACTGAAGCTTTCTTT,CASSLGDRPTEAFF
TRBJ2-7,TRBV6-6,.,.,TGTGCCAGCAGTTACTCGAGGGTCGAGCAGTACTTC,CASSYSRVEQYF
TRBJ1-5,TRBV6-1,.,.,TGTGCCAGCAGTGACCAAGGAGGGTATAGCAATCAGCCCCAGCATTTT,CASSDQGGYSNQPQHF
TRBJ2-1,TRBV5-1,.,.,TGCGCCAGCGCGTACAGGGAGTACAATGAGCAGTTCTTC,CASAYREYNEQFF
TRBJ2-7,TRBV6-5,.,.,TGTGCCAGCAGTCCCGGTGGGAGACTCCTCTACGAGCAGTACTTC,CASSPGGRLLYEQYF
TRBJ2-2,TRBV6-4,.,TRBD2,TGTGCCAGCAAGAAAGCGGGAACCCCGAACACCGGGGAGCTGTTTTTT,CASKKAGTPNTGELFF
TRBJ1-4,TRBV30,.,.,TGTGCCTGGAGCGGGAATGAGGAAAAACTGTTTTTT,CAWSGNEEKLFF
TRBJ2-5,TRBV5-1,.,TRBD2,TGCGCCAGCAGCGGGGGACTAGCGGGAGTGTTATCTATGGAGACCCAGTACTTC,CASSGGLAGVLSMETQYF
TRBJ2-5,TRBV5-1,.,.,TGCGCCAGCAGCTTATCCGGGTACCAAGAGACCCAGTACTTC,CASSLSGYQETQYF
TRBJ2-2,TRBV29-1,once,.,TGCAGCGTGAGGGGGCAGGGAGGAACCGGGGAGCTGTTTTTT,CSVRGQGGTGELFF
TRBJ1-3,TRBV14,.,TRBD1,TGTGCCAGCAGCCCCAGGACAGGGGCTGGAAACACCATATATTTT,CASSPRTGAGNTIYF
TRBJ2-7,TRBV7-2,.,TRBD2,TGTGCCAGCAGTTACATCTGGGGGGGATCCTATGAGCAGTACTTC,CASSYIWGGSYEQYF
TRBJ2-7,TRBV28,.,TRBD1,TGTGCCAGCAGTTTGCGGGACAGGGGCCACGAGCAGTACTTC,CASSLRDRGHEQYF
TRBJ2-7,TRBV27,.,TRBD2,TGTGCCAGCAGTGCCAGGCGGACTAGCGGGAACTACGAGCAGTACTTC,CASSARRTSGNYEQYF
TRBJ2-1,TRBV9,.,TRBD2,TGTGCCAGCAGCATGATTAGCGGGAGCTCCTACAATGAGCAGTTCTTC,CASSMISGSSYNEQFF
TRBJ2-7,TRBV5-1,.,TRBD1,TGCGCCAGCAGCTTGGACAGGGGGCCCGAGGATCTTTACGAGCAGTACTTC,CASSLDRGPEDLYEQYF
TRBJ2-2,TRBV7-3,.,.,TGTGCCAGCAGCCTCGGTAACACCGGGGAGCTGTTTTTT,CASSLGNTGELFF
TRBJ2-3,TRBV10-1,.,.,TGCGCCAGCAGTGATGATTTCGCAGACACAGATACGCAGTATTTT,CASSDDFADTDTQYF
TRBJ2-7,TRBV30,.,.,TGTGCCCTCTGGGGGCGCCGAGTTCGCGAGCAGTACTTC,CALWGRRVREQYF
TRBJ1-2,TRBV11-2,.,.,TGTGCCAGCAGCCTCTTCATGGGGGCACAGGGCTACACCTTC,CASSLFMGAQGYTF
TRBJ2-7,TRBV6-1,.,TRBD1,TGTGCCAGCAGTGCTGGGACAGTTTACTACGAGCAGTACTTC,CASSAGTVYYEQYF
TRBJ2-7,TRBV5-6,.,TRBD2,TGTGCCAGCAGCTTGGGCGGACTAGCGGTTACCGAGCAGTACTTC,CASSLGGLAVTEQYF
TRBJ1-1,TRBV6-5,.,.,TGTGCCAGCAGTTACTCTCTCATACAAATGAACACTGAAGCTTTCTTT,CASSYSLIQMNTEAFF
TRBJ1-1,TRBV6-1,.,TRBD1,TGTGCCAGCAGTGACCCGGACAGGGGGGGTCTCGGCAGAACTGAAGCTTTCTTT,CASSDPDRGGLGRTEAFF
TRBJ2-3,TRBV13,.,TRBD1,TGTGCCAGCAGCCAGGGACAGCCCACAGATACGCAGTATTTT,CASSQGQPTDTQYF
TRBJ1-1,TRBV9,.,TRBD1,TGTGCCAGCAGCGTAGCGGAGGGGGCGATGAACACTGAAGCTTTCTTT,CASSVAEGAMNTEAFF
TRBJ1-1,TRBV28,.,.,TGTGCCAGCAGGCGATATGGCACTGAAGCTTTCTTT,CASRRYGTEAFF
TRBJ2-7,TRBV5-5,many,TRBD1,TGTGCCAGCAGGAGACAGGGCCGTGAGCAGTACTTC,CASRRQGREQYF
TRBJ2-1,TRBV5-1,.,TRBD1,TGCGCCAGCAGCAGGGGACAGGGGGCGAATGAGCAGTTCTTC,CASSRGQGANEQFF
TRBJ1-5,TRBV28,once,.,TGTGCCAGCAGTTGGGGATCGACGGGGAATCAGCCCCAGCATTTT,CASSWGSTGNQPQHF
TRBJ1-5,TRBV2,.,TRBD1,TGTGCCAGCAAACCCGAACAGGGGAGCAATCAGCCCCAGCATTTT,CASKPEQGSNQPQHF